The 21 T cell receptor beta chains reported below all come from one sample, sequenced in a study of shared clonotypes between healthy human individuals. TCRdb's table, derived via immunoSEQ multiplex PCR, lists solely in-frame clones and lacks some. The sample consists of some 2,000,000 clones, roughly 95% of them appearing once. Sequencing input: naive CD4+ T cells sorted from blood. Subset given: CD45RA+ positively selected. The receptor set was obtained from a man between 18 and 35 years old in good health.

This chain links TRBV5-1 with TRBJ2-3, with D perhaps matching TRBD2 (5 bases). The CDR3 length is 15 residues. CDR1 SGHRS and CDR2 YFSETQ come from the germline V gene. The V gene lost 1 base and the J gene lost 6 bases, with 15 bases spanning the gap. The chain's CDR3 is CASSLLRASSDTQYF. CDR3 bases: TGCGCCAGCAGCTTGCTGAGGGCATCCTCCGATACGCAGTATTTT.

The chain carries TRBV5-4 and TRBJ2-5; maybe TRBD1 (5 bases). CDR3 length equals 15 residues. The ends were cut back, 0 bases at V and 2 bases at J, with 11 bases in the middle. Germline loops: CDR1 SGHNT, CDR2 YYREEE (reference sequence). DNA of the CDR3: TGTGCCAGCAGCTTGGGTGACAGAAAACAAGAGACCCAGTACTTC. Translation: CASSLGDRKQETQYF.

On this clone itself: The identical CDR3 is also encoded by other nucleotide sequences in the sample. The V call is TRBV2, the J call TRBJ2-2; D may be TRBD2 (5 bases). This CDR3 is 13 amino acids long. Germline CDR1 SNHLY, CDR2 FYNNEI. Trimming pared 7 bases from V and 2 bases from J, leaving 8 bases between. The CDR3 bases are TGTGCCAGCAAGGGAGCTAACACCGGGGAGCTGTTTTTT. As protein: CASKGANTGELFF.

The gene calls are TRBV11-2 and TRBJ2-7, with D perhaps TRBD1 or TRBD2 (5 bases each). This CDR3 comprises 16 residues. Trimming cost V 3 bases and J 0 bases, with 15 bases left between them. Germline V gene sequence: CDR1 SGHAT, CDR2 FQNNGV. The CDR3 here is CASSFPDGTDSYEQYF. CDR3 nucleotide sequence: TGTGCCAGCAGCTTCCCCGATGGGACGGACTCCTACGAGCAGTACTTC.

The chain couples TRBV2 to TRBJ2-3, with D possibly matching TRBD1 (5 bases). The CDR3 runs to 15 residues. Trimming stripped 6 bases from V and 1 base from J, with 14 bases between. Per the germline V gene, CDR1 is SNHLY and CDR2 is FYNNEI. The DNA of the CDR3 is TGTGCCAGCAGACCAGAAGCGACAGGCACAGATACGCAGTATTTT. Its protein product is CASRPEATGTDTQYF. Using reference TRBV2 and TRBJ2-3 for the parts outside the CDR3, the full variable domain is EPEVTQTPSHQVTQMGQEVILRCVPISNHLYFYWYRQILGQKVEFLVSFYNNEISEKSEIFDDQFSVERPDGSNFTLKIRSTKLEDSAMYFCASRPEATGTDTQYFGPGTRLTVL.

The chain uses TRBV15 and TRBJ2-2; TRBD2 is a possible D gene (5 bases). V lost 3 bases, J lost 3 bases, and 17 bases lay in between. Germline V CDR1 and CDR2: LNHNV, YYDKDF (reference sequence). This CDR3 spans 17 amino acids. CDR3 sequence reads: CATSRVLPGVYTGELFF. For the CDR3, the DNA is TGTGCCACCAGCAGGGTTCTCCCCGGGGTCTACACCGGGGAGCTGTTTTTT.

The chain links TRBV7-9 to TRBJ2-7; 7 nucleotides line up with TRBD1. In germline, CDR1 is SEHNR, CDR2 FQNEAQ (reference sequence). The CDR3 spans 14 residues. Trimming removed 5 bases from V and 4 bases from J; junction bases left unmatched: 8. The CDR3 DNA reads TGTGCCAGCAGCCCCTCGGGACAGATGTACGAGCAGTACTTC. Translation gives CASSPSGQMYEQYF.

The chain uses TRBV5-1 and TRBJ1-6, with a weak D call TRBD1 (5 bases). The germline gives CDR1 SGHRS, CDR2 YFSETQ. With 0 bases removed from V and 7 bases from J, the gap between germline ends came to 17 bases. The CDR3 contains 17 residues. Here the CDR3 DNA reads TGCGCCAGCAGCTTGGTTGGCTTAGGGGCCGGCAATTCACCCCTCCACTTT. This translates into CASSLVGLGAGNSPLHF.

The chain's CDR3 is CASSLDGTGHNSPLHF. The CDR3 DNA follows: TGTGCCAGCAGCTTAGACGGGACAGGACATAATTCACCCCTCCACTTT. The chain has TRBV7-2 and TRBJ1-6, with 8 bases fitting TRBD1. Germline assignment: CDR1 SGHTA and CDR2 FQGNSA. The CDR3 length is 16 residues. Germline trimming cut 1 base from V and 5 bases from J; bases unmatched to any gene: 4.

CDR3 coding DNA: TGTGCCAGCAGCTTTCGCGGGAGGGCCGCCCAAGAGACCCAGTACTTC. This sequence encodes CASSFRGRAAQETQYF. The rearrangement uses TRBV7-2 and TRBJ2-5; TRBD2 agrees at 9 bases. Germline-derived CDR1 and CDR2 are SGHTA and FQGNSA. The V and J ends lost 3 bases and 1 base, in that order; junction bases with no gene match: 6. The CDR3 is 16 residues long.

The chain recombines TRBV15 with TRBJ1-2; a possible D gene is TRBD1 (6 bases). The germline V and J ends were trimmed by 6 bases and 8 bases, with 31 bases remaining between them. The germline gives CDR1 LNHNV, CDR2 YYDKDF (reference sequence). The CDR3 loop spans 18 amino acids. This CDR3 reads CATRTGAEPFGVLGGYTF. The CDR3 nucleotides are TGTGCCACCAGGACGGGGGCAGAACCTTTTGGCGTGTTAGGGGGCTACACCTTC.

V and J are TRBV29-1 and TRBJ1-1, with 11 bases matching TRBD1. Losses at the gene ends were 6 bases for V and 11 bases for J; bases not matched to a gene: 11. From germline, CDR1 is SQVTM and CDR2 ANQGSEA. The CDR3 contains 13 residues. The DNA of the CDR3 is TGCAGCGTGGGACAGGGGGGCCCCCTGAGGGCTTTCTTT. Its protein is CSVGQGGPLRAFF. Together with reference TRBV29-1 and TRBJ1-1, the CDR3 gives the full variable domain: SAVISQKPSRDICQRGTSLTIQCQVDSQVTMMFWYRQQPGQSLTLIATANQGSEATYESGFVIDKFPISRPNLTFSTLTVSNMSPEDSSIYLCSVGQGGPLRAFFGQGTRLTVV.

This clone was seen only once. The chain joins TRBV4-3 to TRBJ2-3; D gene ambiguous. This CDR3 region has 16 residues. V lost 6 bases to trimming and J lost 4 bases, with 20 bases between them. From germline, CDR1 is LGHNA and CDR2 YSLEER. CDR3 sequence (DNA): TGCGCCAGCAGTAGTAGGAAGGCTGGCAGCGCAGATACGCAGTATTTT. It yields the protein CASSSRKAGSADTQYF.

The genes are TRBV10-1 and TRBJ2-1, with TRBD1 matching 8 bases. The CDR3 consists of 14 residues. CDR1 and CDR2 from the germline V gene are WNHNN and SYGVQD (reference sequence). After removal of 7 bases from V and 7 bases from J, the junction contained 9 bases not matched to a gene. CDR3 bases: TGCGCCAGCAAACCTGACAGGGGCGGTAATGAGCAGTTCTTC. Amino acids: CASKPDRGGNEQFF.

J is TRBJ2-5 and V is TRBV30; TRBD2 is a possible D gene (6 bases). Between the trimmed V and J ends, which lost 3 bases and 5 bases, there was a span of 13 bases. This CDR3 region has 13 residues. CDR1 GTSNPN and CDR2 SVGIG come from the germline V gene (reference sequence). The CDR3 region has the DNA TGTGCCTGGAGCCCGGGACTCAAGGAGACCCAGTACTTC. Translation: CAWSPGLKETQYF.

CDR3 bases: TGTGCCAGCAGTCAGGGACGTACTAATGAAAAACTGTTTTTT. Residues: CASSQGRTNEKLFF. V is TRBV6-6 and J is TRBJ1-4; D may be TRBD1 (5 bases). The V and J ends lost 5 bases and 2 bases respectively, with 9 bases between them. Germline loops: CDR1 MNHNY, CDR2 SVGAGI (reference sequence). The CDR3 totals 14 residues.

V is TRBV30 and J is TRBJ2-3; 12 bases fit TRBD2. Germline CDR1 and CDR2: GTSNPN and SVGIG (reference sequence). The ends lost 0 bases at V and 4 bases at J; junction bases unmatched: 8. CDR3 size: 17 residues. DNA for the CDR3: TGTGCCTGGAGTGTAAGACGGACTAGCGGGATACCAGATACGCAGTATTTT. It encodes CAWSVRRTSGIPDTQYF.

This clone appeared a single time. The rearrangement links TRBV28 to TRBJ2-5; a possible D gene is TRBD1 (6 bases). The end of the DNA aligns better with TRBJ2-7, so the J call may be wrong. The V gene's germline CDR1 is MDHEN and CDR2 SYDVKM. The CDR3 runs to 12 residues. CDR3 sequence reads: CASSSYRDEQYF. Here the CDR3 DNA reads TGTGCCAGCAGTTCCTACAGGGACGAGCAGTACTTC.

The gene calls are TRBV5-1 and TRBJ1-2, with 8 positions matching TRBD1. Germline CDR1 SGHRS, CDR2 YFSETQ. CDR3 size: 15 residues. Trimming took 4 bases from V and 6 from J; bases not matched to a gene: 11. The CDR3 nucleotides are TGCGCCAGCAGCGAATCAGGGGGCTCCGCGGATGGCTACACCTTC. Protein: CASSESGGSADGYTF.

The rearrangement uses TRBV6-1 and TRBJ2-2; TRBD2 agrees at 8 bases. Trimming at V came to 4 bases and at J to 4 bases, leaving 5 bases not matched to a gene. Per the germline V gene, CDR1 is MNHNS and CDR2 is SASEGT. The CDR3 loop spans 15 amino acids. The CDR3 bases are TGTGCCAGCAGTGGCCCGCGGGAGGTCACCGGGGAGCTGTTTTTT. Translated: CASSGPREVTGELFF.

V gene TRBV10-3 combines with J gene TRBJ2-1; possibly TRBD1 or TRBD2 for D (6 bases each). Germline-derived CDR1 and CDR2 are ENHRY and SYGVKD. The CDR3 consists of 19 residues. The V end lost 10 bases, the J end lost 6 bases, and 34 bases lay between the germline ends. In nucleotides, the CDR3 is TGTGCCACCCTACGGGACTTATGGGACACAGGCGGCAGTGCCAATGAGCAGTTCTTC. Residues: CATLRDLWDTGGSANEQFF.